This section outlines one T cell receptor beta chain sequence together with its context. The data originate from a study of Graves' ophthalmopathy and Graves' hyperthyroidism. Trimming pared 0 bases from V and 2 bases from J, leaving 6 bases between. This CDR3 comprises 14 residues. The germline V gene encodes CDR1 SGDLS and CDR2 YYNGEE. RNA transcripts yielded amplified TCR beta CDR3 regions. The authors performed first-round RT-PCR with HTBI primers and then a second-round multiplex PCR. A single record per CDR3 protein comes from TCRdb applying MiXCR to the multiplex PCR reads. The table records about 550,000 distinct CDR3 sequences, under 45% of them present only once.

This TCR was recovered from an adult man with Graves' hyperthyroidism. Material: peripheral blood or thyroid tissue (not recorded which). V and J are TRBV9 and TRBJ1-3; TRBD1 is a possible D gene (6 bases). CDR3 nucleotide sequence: TGTGCCAGCAGCGTAGCAGGGGCTGGAAACACCATATATTTT. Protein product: CASSVAGAGNTIYF.